The sequence of this T cell receptor beta chain was determined in a study of cytomegalovirus exposure and HLA in healthy donors (dated by TCRdb to about 2017). About the full investigation: A later analysis indicated that the 90 to 150 validation repertoires were generated on the platform also employed for the roughly 650 repertoires of the first cohort. The study was designed to test whether signatures of past pathogen exposure could be identified by cataloging public T cell receptors. In addition to the first cohort of around 670 subjects, a separate validation cohort of about 120 different subjects was used. The study combined high-throughput TCR immunosequencing, statistical association of individual TCRs with disease status, and machine learning to predict cytomegalovirus infection status. Points the paper makes about the study in general: A later analysis lacked HLA typing for the validation cohort, so it scored co-occurrence in that cohort across all 110 or so repertoires. Subsequent analysis determined that TCRs grouped into clusters in the first cohort also showed a tendency toward co-occurrence across the roughly 110 validation repertoires, and 85% to 95% of cluster scores exceeded 0. The study listed 164 TCR beta chains as associated with cytomegalovirus. Cytomegalovirus status was reported to be diagnosed by the classifier with high specificity and sensitivity in both the original and validation cohorts. In vitro tests confirmed that a few of the cytomegalovirus-associated TCR beta chains recognize cytomegalovirus antigens. Most TCR sequences were observed very rarely across donors, whereas some public TCRs were present in many individuals. According to the authors, the approach could potentially be generalized to other disease states and immunological phenotypes.

Separate from the roughly 660-subject first cohort, the validation cohort of roughly 110 subjects was the group to which the donors belonged. For this clone: Its binding antigen is unknown. Per-base quality was not reported, and no clone a single base away is much larger than it.

V trim: 1 base; J trim: 3 bases; unmatched bases: 12. The CDR3 numbers 18 residues from cysteine through phenylalanine. Only CDR3 DNA remains: 54 bases, in frame from the first base. In the germline V gene, CDR1 corresponds to SGDLS and CDR2 to YYNGEE. To prepare the library, the immunoSEQ multiplex PCR assay was applied. In the paper's pipeline: A statistical classification framework was built to diagnose cytomegalovirus status from the catalog of TCR beta chain sequences. TCRdb stores this immuneACCESS table with in-frame sequences only. Part of the clones is absent; in the studies checked, under half of the shortfall reflects unresolved V genes, and no reason is known for the rest. The V and J calls and clone size were taken over from that table, and D and trimming were inferred from the DNA. The sample includes under 150,000 clones, with around nine tenths observed a single time. The ten largest clonotypes hold roughly 9% of the sample.

The V and J genes are TRBV9 and TRBJ2-2; the junction holds 7 bases that match TRBD2. The TCR comes from a man younger than 30 in good health and CMV-seropositive. The sequencing sample was made of PBMCs. The DNA sequence is TGTGCCAGCAGCGTAAGGCAAGCTCCTAGCGGACACACCGGGGAGCTGTTTTTT. The resulting protein is CASSVRQAPSGHTGELFF.